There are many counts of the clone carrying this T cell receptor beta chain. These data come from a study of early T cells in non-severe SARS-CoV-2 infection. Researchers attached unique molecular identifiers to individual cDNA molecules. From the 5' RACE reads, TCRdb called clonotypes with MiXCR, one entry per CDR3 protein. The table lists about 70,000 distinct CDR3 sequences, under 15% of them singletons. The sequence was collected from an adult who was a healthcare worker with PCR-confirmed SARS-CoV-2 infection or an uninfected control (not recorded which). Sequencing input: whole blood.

The CDR3 DNA reads TGTGCCAGCAGCCAATCCTCCGGGACAGGGTGGAACGAGCAGTACTTC. Its protein is CASSQSSGTGWNEQYF. The rearrangement joins TRBV14 to TRBJ2-7; TRBD1 matches at 9 bases. V lost 2 bases to trimming and J lost 5 bases; unmatched junction nucleotides: 10. The CDR3 is made up of 16 amino acids. From germline, CDR1 is SGHDN and CDR2 FVKESK. Full variable domain (outside the CDR3, taken from reference TRBV14 and TRBJ2-7): EAGVTQFPSHSVIEKGQTVTLRCDPISGHDNLYWYRRVMGKEIKFLLHFVKESKQDESGMPNNRFLAERTGGTYSTLKVQPAELEDSGVYFCASSQSSGTGWNEQYFGPGTRLTVT.